Below, 4 T cell receptor beta chains from the same sample are listed, as sequenced in a study of blood T cell repertoires in COVID-19. The method was immunoSEQ multiplex PCR; TCRdb's version includes in-frame clones alone and lacks a portion of them. This sample has roughly 200,000 clones, with around 78% found just once. Input material: peripheral blood. These receptors were obtained from a woman over 75 with active or convalescent COVID-19.

The chain couples TRBV2 to TRBJ2-1; the D gene is possibly TRBD1 (5 bases). The length of the CDR3 is 12 residues. V was cut by 7 bases and J by 8 bases, with 12 bases left in between. Germline V lookup: CDR1 SNHLY, CDR2 FYNNEI. CDR3: CASNLLGDEQFF. CDR3 sequence (DNA): TGTGCCAGCAATCTTTTAGGGGATGAGCAGTTCTTC.

The rearrangement uses TRBV27 and TRBJ2-6; the D gene is possibly TRBD1 (6 bases). Germline lookup yields CDR1 MNHEY and CDR2 SMNVEV (reference sequence). Trimming removed 0 bases from V and 0 bases from J, with 12 bases in between. CDR3 length equals 18 residues. For the CDR3, the DNA is TGTGCCAGCAGTTTATCGGGGGCGGGTTTCTCTGGGGCCAACGTCCTGACTTTC. It is translated as CASSLSGAGFSGANVLTF.

The rearrangement uses TRBV6-5 and TRBJ1-2, with 7 bases lining up with TRBD1. CDR3 length: 14 residues. V shed 2 bases and J 8 bases; nucleotides not matched to a gene: 8. The V gene's germline CDR1 is MNHEY and CDR2 SVGAGI. The CDR3 bases are TGTGCCAGCAGTTACGCGACAGGGTCGGGCGGCTACACCTTC. It codes for CASSYATGSGGYTF.

The table lists this clone with a count of one. The chain combines TRBV3-1 (or the pseudogene TRBV3-2) with TRBJ2-2, with D hard to call. Germline V gene sequence: CDR1 LGHDT, CDR2 YNNKEL (reference sequence). Deletions cut 5 bases from V and 1 base from J, with 5 bases between. The CDR3 spans 13 residues. CDR3 DNA: TGTGCCAGCAGCGACATGAACACCGGGGAGCTGTTTTTT. Translating it yields CASSDMNTGELFF.